The present entry profiles one T cell receptor beta chain with its context. CDR1 is LGHDT and CDR2 is YNNKEL in the germline V gene (reference sequence). J lost 0 bases, V lost 5 bases, and 5 bases had no gene match. The CDR3 loop spans 16 amino acids. The data are from a study of T cells after yellow fever vaccination. Researchers made TCR cDNA using 5'RACE template switching, and this step added a universal primer site and UMIs. MiXCR was run by TCRdb on the 5' RACE reads, yielding one entry per CDR3 protein. The profile shows about 550,000 distinct CDR3 sequences, over 15% of them singletons. The clonotype was recovered from a man aged 30-40 years who received the YFV17D yellow fever vaccine. The V call is TRBV3-1, the J call TRBJ2-3; TRBD2 matches at 10 bases. The sample here was PBMCs, taken 15 days after the yellow fever booster vaccination. The CDR3 spells CASSYTSGASTDTQYF. The CDR3 nucleotides read TGTGCCAGCAGCTATACTAGCGGGGCTAGCACAGATACGCAGTATTTT.